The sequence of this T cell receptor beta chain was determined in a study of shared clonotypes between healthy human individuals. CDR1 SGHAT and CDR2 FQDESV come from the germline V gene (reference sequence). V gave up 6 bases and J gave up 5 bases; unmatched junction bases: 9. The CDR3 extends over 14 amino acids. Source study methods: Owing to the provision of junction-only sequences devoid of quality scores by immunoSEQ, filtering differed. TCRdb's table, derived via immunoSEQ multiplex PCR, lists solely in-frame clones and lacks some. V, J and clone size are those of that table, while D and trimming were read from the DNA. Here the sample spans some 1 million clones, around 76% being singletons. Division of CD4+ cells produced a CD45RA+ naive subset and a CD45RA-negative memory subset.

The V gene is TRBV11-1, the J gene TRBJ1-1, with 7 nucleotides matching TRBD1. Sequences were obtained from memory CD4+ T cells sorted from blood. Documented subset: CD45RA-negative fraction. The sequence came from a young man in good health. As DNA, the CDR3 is TGTGCCAGCAGTACCGACAGGGCTTTAACTGAAGCTTTCTTT. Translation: CASSTDRALTEAFF.